The 26 T cell receptor beta chains given below trace back to one sample, sequenced in a study of T cells in tumors after PD-1 blockade. TCRdb keeps only in-frame clones here, not all; method: immunoSEQ multiplex PCR. The sample has around 45,000 clones; around four fifths are singletons. Source: PBMCs, taken before anti-PD-1 therapy. Every receptor here comes from a human donor with advanced basal cell or squamous cell carcinoma (not recorded which).

The gene calls are TRBV10-3 and TRBJ2-3; D gene ambiguous. In germline, CDR1 is ENHRY, CDR2 SYGVKD. V was trimmed by 0 bases and J by 6 bases, leaving 19 bases between them. The CDR3 runs to 17 residues. CDR3 in amino acids: CAISESETRPLLDTQYF. In nucleotides, the CDR3 is TGTGCCATCAGTGAGTCAGAGACCCGTCCCCTTTTGGATACGCAGTATTTT.

The chain combines TRBV6-5 with TRBJ2-3; D remains unclear. This CDR3 region has 16 residues. Germline V CDR1 and CDR2: MNHEY, SVGAGI. The ends were cut back, 0 bases at V and 0 bases at J, with 10 bases in the middle. The CDR3 region is CASSYSNRRSTDTQYF. For the CDR3, the DNA is TGTGCCAGCAGTTACTCGAATCGGAGAAGCACAGATACGCAGTATTTT.

The rearrangement uses TRBV18 and TRBJ2-7; D not resolved. In germline, CDR1 is KGHSH, CDR2 LQKENI. The CDR3 spans 11 residues. V dropped 4 bases and J dropped 5 bases, with 6 bases sitting between them. DNA for the CDR3: TGTGCCAGCTCACGGACCGACGAGCAGTACTTC. Translation: CASSRTDEQYF. The full variable domain, in which reference TRBV18 and TRBJ2-7 provide the parts outside the CDR3, is NAGVMQNPRHLVRRRGQEARLRCSPMKGHSHVYWYRQLPEEGLKFMVYLQKENIIDESGMPKERFSAEFPKEGPSILRIQQVVRGDSAAYFCASSRTDEQYFGPGTRLTVT.

V gene TRBV5-5 combines with J gene TRBJ1-2; D ambiguous. This CDR3 spans 14 amino acids. The germline V gene has CDR1 SGHKS and CDR2 YYEKEE (reference sequence). With 0 bases removed from V and 7 bases from J, the gap between germline ends came to 13 bases. The CDR3 region is CASSLDWGATGYTF. The DNA of the CDR3 is TGTGCCAGCAGCTTGGACTGGGGAGCAACTGGCTACACCTTC.

This clone was observed once. V usage is TRBV7-2 and J usage is TRBJ2-1, with TRBD2 as a possible D gene (5 bases). With 5 bases removed from V and 8 bases from J, the gap between germline ends came to 10 bases. Germline V gene sequence: CDR1 SGHTA, CDR2 FQGNSA. The CDR3 is 12 amino acids. CDR3 amino acids: CASSPIGDEQFF. The DNA for the CDR3 is TGTGCCAGCAGCCCCATCGGGGATGAGCAGTTCTTC.

V is TRBV14 and J is TRBJ1-2; no definite D call. The CDR3 spans 15 residues. V lost 1 base and J 6 bases, leaving 15 bases between the germline ends. Germline CDR1 is SGHDN and CDR2 is FVKESK. CDR3 sequence reads: CASSQVVSGKDGYTF. CDR3 bases: TGTGCCAGCAGCCAAGTAGTGTCAGGCAAGGATGGCTACACCTTC.

The chain recombines TRBV5-8 with TRBJ1-3; D gene uncertain. The germline V and J ends were trimmed by 4 bases and 4 bases, with 18 bases remaining between them. The length of the CDR3 is 16 residues. CDR1 SGHTS and CDR2 YDEGEE come from the germline V gene. CDR3 nucleotide sequence: TGTGCCAGCAGCAGGACGGTCTCTAGTATGGGAAACACCATATATTTT. It codes for CASSRTVSSMGNTIYF.

This rearrangement joins TRBV19 to TRBJ1-2; tentative D call: TRBD1 (5 bases). Germline-derived CDR1 and CDR2 are LNHDA and SQIVND (reference sequence). The V end lost 4 bases, the J end lost 2 bases, and 17 bases lay between the germline ends. CDR3 length equals 16 residues. The CDR3: CASSTAGIGVNYGYTF. The CDR3, as DNA: TGTGCCAGTAGTACAGCCGGGATAGGGGTAAACTATGGCTACACCTTC.

J is TRBJ1-4 and V is TRBV28, with D unclear. This CDR3 has 14 residues. Germline lookup yields CDR1 MDHEN and CDR2 SYDVKM. The V and J ends lost 3 bases and 0 bases respectively, with 5 bases between them. The chain's CDR3 is CASSFGPTNEKLFF. In nucleotides, the CDR3 is TGTGCCAGCAGTTTTGGGCCAACTAATGAAAAACTGTTTTTT.

This chain joins TRBV11-3 and TRBJ2-1; TRBD1 aligns across 12 bases. This CDR3 has 15 residues. The J segment lost 5 bases and the V segment lost 6 bases, leaving 5 bases of the junction unmatched. Germline values: CDR1 SGHNT, CDR2 YENEEA. The CDR3 region has the DNA TGTGCCAGCAGGCCGGGACAGGGGGCCCACAATGAGCAGTTCTTC. Translated, it gives CASRPGQGAHNEQFF.

V is TRBV10-3 and J is TRBJ2-6; D may correspond to TRBD1 or TRBD2 (5 bases each). Germline V gene sequence: CDR1 ENHRY, CDR2 SYGVKD. This CDR3 is 17 amino acids long. V lost 6 bases to trimming and J lost 0 bases, with 15 bases between them. CDR3 in DNA: TGTGCCATCAGCAACACCGGGACCTCCTCTGGGGCCAACGTCCTGACTTTC. It encodes CAISNTGTSSGANVLTF.

This chain uses TRBV7-6 with TRBJ2-5; 9 bases map to TRBD2. Losses at the gene ends were 4 bases for V and 5 bases for J; bases not matched to a gene: 8. This CDR3 has 15 residues. Per the germline V gene, CDR1 is SGHVS and CDR2 is FNYEAQ. The CDR3 sequence is CASSSRSGGWETQYF. The CDR3 DNA reads as TGTGCCAGCAGCTCTCGTAGCGGGGGTTGGGAGACCCAGTACTTC.

The J gene is TRBJ2-2, the V gene TRBV6-4, with unresolved D. CDR3 length: 13 amino acids. Trimming cost V 2 bases and J 3 bases, with 4 bases left between them. Germline assignment: CDR1 MRHNA and CDR2 SNTAGT. CDR3: CASSDRDTGELFF. The CDR3 coding sequence is TGTGCCAGCAGTGACAGGGACACCGGGGAGCTGTTTTTT.

The rearrangement links TRBV9 to TRBJ2-2; D gene unclear. In germline, CDR1 is SGDLS, CDR2 YYNGEE. The CDR3 length is 15 residues. V lost 0 bases and J 8 bases, leaving 14 bases between the germline ends. CDR3 DNA sequence: TGTGCCAGCAGCGTAGGTAGCTTCCCCGGGGGGGAGCTGTTTTTT. It specifies CASSVGSFPGGELFF.

The chain uses TRBV19 and TRBJ1-2; no definite D call. V dropped 1 base and J dropped 7 bases, with 7 bases sitting between them. CDR1 and CDR2 (germline): LNHDA, SQIVND (reference sequence). The CDR3 has 12 residues. The CDR3 region is CASSIASTGYTF. In nucleotides, the CDR3 is TGTGCCAGTAGTATAGCCAGCACTGGCTACACCTTC.

This clone was picked up one time. The V call is TRBV15, the J call TRBJ1-5; D remains ambiguous. From germline, CDR1 is LNHNV and CDR2 YYDKDF (reference sequence). The V end lost 0 bases, the J end lost 1 base, and 10 bases lay between the germline ends. This CDR3 spans 16 amino acids. The CDR3: CATSRDRSDSNQPQHF. CDR3 in DNA: TGTGCCACCAGCAGAGATCGGTCGGACAGCAATCAGCCCCAGCATTTT.

This clone was seen only a few times. The DNA for the CDR3 is TGTGCCAGCAGGATAGGACAGGGCGATGAAAAACTGTTTTTT. Its protein product is CASRIGQGDEKLFF. V gene TRBV6-5 combines with J gene TRBJ1-4; 8 bases are a match to TRBD1. The CDR3 length is 14 residues. CDR1 and CDR2 from the germline V gene are MNHEY and SVGAGI. After removal of 6 bases from V and 6 bases from J, the junction contained 6 bases not matched to a gene.

This chain uses TRBV5-1 with TRBJ2-5; D possibly corresponds to TRBD2 (6 bases). The V and J ends lost 0 bases and 1 base respectively, with 10 bases between them. CDR1 is SGHRS, CDR2 YFSETQ, per germline. The CDR3 has 15 amino acids. CDR3 region: CASSLGLASQETQYF. CDR3 coding DNA: TGCGCCAGCAGCTTGGGGCTAGCGAGCCAAGAGACCCAGTACTTC.

The CDR3 nucleotides are TGTGCCAGCAGAGCCACAGGGGATGGAAACACCATATATTTT. It encodes CASRATGDGNTIYF. The gene calls are TRBV2 and TRBJ1-3, with 7 nucleotides matching TRBD1. CDR1 and CDR2 (germline): SNHLY, FYNNEI. V was clipped by 6 bases and J by 3 bases; unmatched bases: 5. This CDR3 has 14 residues.

This clone appeared a few times. The V and J genes are TRBV4-1 and TRBJ2-5; D is unclear. CDR1 and CDR2 (germline): MGHRA, YSYEKL. Trimming removed 4 bases at V and 0 bases at J, with 6 bases between. The CDR3 length is 13 residues. In nucleotides, the CDR3 is TGCGCCAGCAGCCGAATGTACCAAGAGACCCAGTACTTC. Translated: CASSRMYQETQYF.

V is TRBV11-3 and J is TRBJ2-2; maybe TRBD1 (5 bases). The CDR3 runs to 14 residues. V shed 0 bases and J shed 6 bases, with 8 bases lying between them. The germline V gene encodes CDR1 SGHNT and CDR2 YENEEA. Written as DNA, the CDR3 is TGTGCCAGCAGCTTAGATGTGGGGCCCGGGGAGCTGTTTTTT. This codes for CASSLDVGPGELFF.

V usage is TRBV10-3 and J usage is TRBJ2-7; 8 positions match TRBD2. The CDR3 has 13 residues. The germline CDR1 and CDR2 sequences are ENHRY and SYGVKD. J lost 7 bases, V lost 4 bases, and 6 bases had no gene match. The CDR3 DNA reads TGTGCCATCAGTGGACTAGCGCCCCAGGAGCAGTACTTC. Amino acid sequence: CAISGLAPQEQYF.

The chain couples TRBV15 to TRBJ1-1; no clear D. CDR3 size: 15 residues. Germline lookup yields CDR1 LNHNV and CDR2 YYDKDF (reference sequence). V was pared by 3 bases and J by 1 base, with 12 bases between. CDR3: CATSSVAQWNTEAFF. The DNA of the CDR3 is TGTGCCACCAGCAGCGTCGCACAATGGAACACTGAAGCTTTCTTT.

The chain employs TRBV19 and TRBJ2-6; no reliable D call. The germline V gene has CDR1 LNHDA and CDR2 SQIVND (reference sequence). Trimming shortened V by 0 bases and J by 4 bases, and 16 bases separated the two germline ends. The CDR3 contains 18 residues. This CDR3 reads CASSIDLVVGSGANVLTF. The DNA of the CDR3 is TGTGCCAGTAGTATAGATCTAGTTGTGGGTTCAGGGGCCAACGTCCTGACTTTC.

This chain connects TRBV29-1 to TRBJ1-2; 9 positions agree with TRBD1. From germline, CDR1 is SQVTM and CDR2 ANQGSEA. The CDR3 sequence is 14 residues long. J lost 8 bases, V lost 7 bases, and 14 bases had no gene match. In DNA, the CDR3 is TGCAGCGCTACCATGACAGGGGGAGACAGCGGCTACACCTTC. This encodes CSATMTGGDSGYTF.

The chain uses TRBV7-9 and TRBJ1-1; D remains ambiguous. There are 12 residues in the CDR3. Trimming left V 7 bases short and J 1 base short, with 7 bases between. CDR1 SEHNR and CDR2 FQNEAQ come from the germline V gene (reference sequence). The CDR3 DNA reads as TGTGCCAGCACCCTGGGGAACACTGAAGCTTTCTTT. Encoded protein: CASTLGNTEAFF.